The rows below give T cell receptor beta chains drawn from one sample of a study of OX40 agonist ivuxolimab in advanced cancers. Profiled with immunoSEQ multiplex PCR; TCRdb holds only in-frame clones, not every one. The data show around 67,000 clones, roughly 85% seen once. This sample comprised CD4+ or CD8+ T cells sorted from blood, obtained in a trial of the OX40 agonist ivuxolimab. The receptors come from an adult with an advanced solid tumor such as melanoma, head and neck, liver or kidney cancer. The CDR3 runs from the conserved cysteine through the conserved F or W. The order of the fields is V gene, D gene, CDR3 protein. A D gene is named only where the DNA matches it firmly.

v_call: TRBV19; d_call: TRBD2; cdr3_aa: CASSLTSAGSGANVLTF
v_call: TRBV6-5; d_call: TRBD1; cdr3_aa: CASSYLGQGAANEQFF
v_call: TRBV5-1; d_call: .; cdr3_aa: CASSLGPDYEQYF
v_call: TRBV9; d_call: TRBD1; cdr3_aa: CASSSRDRVTEAFF
v_call: TRBV19; d_call: TRBD2; cdr3_aa: CASSTASGTYTGELFF
v_call: TRBV5-1; d_call: .; cdr3_aa: CASSLGSENEKLFF
v_call: TRBV7-9; d_call: .; cdr3_aa: CASSIGVAGSEQYF
v_call: TRBV20-1; d_call: .; cdr3_aa: CSASPNYGYTF
v_call: TRBV9; d_call: .; cdr3_aa: CASSETGTQETQYF
v_call: TRBV7-9; d_call: TRBD1; cdr3_aa: CASWQGGTEAFF
v_call: TRBV19; d_call: TRBD2; cdr3_aa: CASSTKLAGNSAGELFF
v_call: TRBV29-1; d_call: TRBD2; cdr3_aa: CSVLGGSGRYSYNEQFF
v_call: TRBV2; d_call: TRBD2; cdr3_aa: CASIRTSGTRGTQYF
v_call: TRBV7-9; d_call: .; cdr3_aa: CASSLGGRLSTDTQYF
v_call: TRBV7-3; d_call: TRBD1; cdr3_aa: CASSLRGQGWYEQFF
v_call: TRBV19; d_call: .; cdr3_aa: CARPDRPYEQYF
v_call: TRBV5-1; d_call: .; cdr3_aa: CASSPSRGPTQTNTQYF
v_call: TRBV6-4; d_call: TRBD1; cdr3_aa: CASSDSSGGAYCFDEQYF
v_call: TRBV7-2; d_call: .; cdr3_aa: CASSLKGRRWETQYF
v_call: TRBV15; d_call: .; cdr3_aa: CATSRGWQGWVAGANVLTF
v_call: TRBV19; d_call: TRBD1; cdr3_aa: CASSIRGDSSGANVLTF
v_call: TRBV7-9; d_call: .; cdr3_aa: CASSLGQGGYTF
v_call: TRBV6-1; d_call: TRBD1; cdr3_aa: CASSSGQGNEQYF
v_call: TRBV2; d_call: .; cdr3_aa: CATRVESNQPQHF
v_call: TRBV5-6; d_call: .; cdr3_aa: CASSAGPSYEQYF
v_call: TRBV2; d_call: .; cdr3_aa: CASSALSYEQYF
v_call: TRBV12-5; d_call: .; cdr3_aa: CASAPEETQYF
v_call: TRBV5-1; d_call: TRBD1; cdr3_aa: CASSSGTGFNYGYTF
v_call: TRBV5-5; d_call: .; cdr3_aa: CASSLNQHATNEKLFF
v_call: TRBV29-1; d_call: .; cdr3_aa: CSVEDAERIGFF
v_call: TRBV29-1; d_call: TRBD1; cdr3_aa: CSATRDRDKNEQFF
v_call: TRBV7-2; d_call: .; cdr3_aa: CASSLVPRNTGELFF
v_call: TRBV6-5; d_call: .; cdr3_aa: CASRYENYGYTF
v_call: TRBV5-4; d_call: .; cdr3_aa: CASSLLPGETQYF
v_call: TRBV7-8; d_call: .; cdr3_aa: CASSLDRTNYGYTF
v_call: TRBV5-6; d_call: TRBD1; cdr3_aa: CASSLAGQAAHSNQPQHF
v_call: TRBV7-2; d_call: .; cdr3_aa: CASRRGQETQYF
v_call: TRBV7-9; d_call: TRBD1; cdr3_aa: CASSLGGQVDYGYTF
v_call: TRBV6-1; d_call: .; cdr3_aa: CASSGGLTSPQYF
v_call: TRBV5-1; d_call: .; cdr3_aa: CASSFDRNTEAFF
v_call: TRBV10-2; d_call: .; cdr3_aa: CASRRGTQETQYF
v_call: TRBV5-6; d_call: .; cdr3_aa: CASSPRISATYNEQFF
v_call: TRBV19; d_call: TRBD2; cdr3_aa: CASSIAPGLAGGEQYF
v_call: TRBV7-9; d_call: .; cdr3_aa: CASSWREETQYF
v_call: TRBV19; d_call: .; cdr3_aa: CASSILEGRSGAFF
v_call: TRBV5-6; d_call: .; cdr3_aa: CASSLAGEGGTEAFF
v_call: TRBV18; d_call: .; cdr3_aa: CASSPSRGIVDTQYF